The entry that follows covers one TCR beta chain sequence. The specificity of this receptor is unknown. No much larger clonotype is one base removed from it; base qualities were not supplied. V lost 3 bases and J lost 0 bases; the stretch between them is 18 bases long. In the germline V gene, CDR1 corresponds to SGHAT and CDR2 to FQNNGV. The CDR3 runs 18 residues from the cysteine to the phenylalanine. Only CDR3 DNA is held: 54 bases, read in frame from base 1. The data derive from a study of blood T cell repertoires in COVID-19 (dated by TCRdb to 2018 to 2020). Looking at the study overall: The collaborator samples originated in the United States, Italy and Spain and spanned the acute and convalescent phases of COVID-19. The sample metadata nearly always contained a de-identified subject ID, COVID-19 status, age in years and sex. The dataset comprised deeply sampled blood TCRbeta repertoires from subjects exposed to, actively infected with, or recovered from COVID-19. The prospective study material was composed of cDNA or gDNA derived from T cells, B-cell-depleted T cells, or PBMCs. The samples were drawn from the first 160 participants of the ongoing ImmuneRACE study and from over 950 subjects provided by 6 global collaborators. The repertoires were made available in a free public database intended to serve as a resource for research on the immune response to SARS-CoV-2. HLA class I and class II types, where available, came from metadata supplied by the sample provider rather than from assay-based typing.

Each collaborating institution followed its own protocols to collect whole blood in K2EDTA tubes. Collaborator samples were shipped for TCRbeta analysis as frozen whole blood, isolated PBMCs, or DNA extracted from either sample type. TCRbeta CDR3 regions were amplified from genomic DNA using the immunoSEQ Assay, a bias-controlled multiplex PCR. The original methods were these. Within the assay, amplification of reference gene primers was used to estimate how many nucleated cells each sample contained. Sequence reads were collapsed and filtered to measure the absolute abundance of every unique TCRbeta CDR3 rearrangement. For each sample, productive Simpson clonality was calculated as the square root of Simpson's diversity index across productive rearrangements. TCRdb's version of the immuneACCESS table is confined to in-frame rearrangements and falls short of the full clone set. An unresolved V gene accounts for under half of the shortfall where checked; the remainder is of unknown origin. Clone size and V and J calls were adopted from that table, with D and trimming inferred from the DNA. In all, the sample holds 120,000 to 150,000 clones, and around 84% of those were seen once. The ten largest clones add up to less than 50% of the sample.

Broad study findings and their caveats: The amount of clinical and demographic metadata varied by source and participant and was provided uncurated.

The V gene is TRBV11-2 and the J gene is TRBJ2-1; TRBD2 might be the D gene, on 7 matching bases. The receptor was derived from a human donor in a cohort sampled during active COVID-19. The specimen was peripheral blood. The DNA sequence is as follows: TGTGCCAGCAGCTTCCCTCGTGGGGGGGCTTTCTCCTACAATGAGCAGTTCTTC. This encodes CASSFPRGGAFSYNEQFF. Where the CDR3 stops, the reference TRBV11-2 and TRBJ2-1 genes take over; the full variable domain is EAGVAQSPRYKIIEKRQSVAFWCNPISGHATLYWYQQILGQGPKLLIQFQNNGVVDDSQLPKDRFSAERLKGVDSTLKIQPAKLEDSAVYLCASSFPRGGAFSYNEQFFGPGTRLTVL.